This T cell receptor (beta chain) came from a study of blood T cell repertoires in COVID-19. Overall study: COVID-19 samples from acute and convalescent phases originated in the United States, Italy and Spain. From T cells, B-cell-depleted T cells, or PBMCs came the material, which was cDNA or gDNA.

Original processing methods: Estimation of nucleated cell counts relied on the amplification of reference gene primers. The method was immunoSEQ multiplex PCR; TCRdb's version includes in-frame clones alone and lacks a portion of them. Clone size and the V and J calls come from that table; the DNA yielded D and trimming. The sample records some 270,000 clones, around 85% being singletons. Seattle's enrolled individuals joined amid active infection and were then monitored longitudinally. This TCR was recovered from a human donor with COVID-19, enrolled during active disease. The donor label of this sample is uncertain. The sample was peripheral blood.

Written as DNA, the CDR3 is TGTGCCAGCAACATCCAGGGGGCATATTCACCCCTCCACTTT. Protein: CASNIQGAYSPLHF. The rearrangement joins TRBV3-1 (or the pseudogene TRBV3-2) to TRBJ1-6; 8 bases align to TRBD1. The CDR3 sequence is 14 residues long. The germline CDR1 and CDR2 sequences are LGHDT and YNNKEL (reference sequence). Unmatched junction bases numbered 7, after V lost 7 bases and J lost 8 bases.